The rows below give T cell receptor beta chains drawn from one sample of a study of T cell responses to AZD1222 COVID-19 vaccine. Some clones are missing from TCRdb's copy, which holds only in-frame ones; the method was immunoSEQ multiplex PCR. The sample yields 70,000 to 90,000 clones, roughly 87% seen once. The input for sequencing was peripheral blood, taken on day 0 of AZD1222 vaccination. These receptor sequences come from an adult in good health. CDR3s include the opening cysteine and the closing phenylalanine or tryptophan. D genes are given only for firm matches. Only some rows state a clone size, as once, few, many or a class for expanded clones.

D gene: NA
V gene: TRBV7-2
clone size: few
J gene: TRBJ1-4
CDR3 protein: CASSTDLGEKLFF
CDR3 DNA: TGTGCCAGCAGCACGGACCTGGGGGAAAAACTGTTTTTT

D gene: NA
V gene: TRBV19
clone size: once
J gene: TRBJ1-2
CDR3 protein: CASHQDYGYTF
CDR3 DNA: TGTGCCAGCCATCAAGACTATGGCTACACCTTC

D gene: NA
V gene: TRBV12-3/TRBV12-4
clone size: NA
J gene: TRBJ1-5
CDR3 protein: CASSLEGTQPQHF
CDR3 DNA: TGTGCCAGCAGTTTAGAGGGGACTCAGCCCCAGCATTTT

D gene: TRBD2
V gene: TRBV7-2
clone size: NA
J gene: TRBJ2-3
CDR3 protein: CASRGPGTSGGVGTQYF
CDR3 DNA: TGTGCCAGCAGAGGCCCGGGGACTAGCGGGGGGGTCGGTACGCAGTATTTT

D gene: NA
V gene: TRBV19
clone size: NA
J gene: TRBJ2-3
CDR3 protein: CASSIAPRGPDTQYF
CDR3 DNA: TGTGCCAGTAGTATCGCTCCGAGGGGCCCAGATACGCAGTATTTT

D gene: TRBD2
V gene: TRBV5-1
clone size: NA
J gene: TRBJ2-3
CDR3 protein: CASSDSGSPTDTQYF
CDR3 DNA: TGCGCCAGCAGCGATAGCGGGAGTCCCACAGATACGCAGTATTTT

D gene: NA
V gene: TRBV7-2
clone size: NA
J gene: TRBJ1-3
CDR3 protein: CASSLGAGTTGNTIYF
CDR3 DNA: TGTGCCAGCAGCTTAGGTGCGGGGACAACCGGAAACACCATATATTTT

D gene: TRBD1
V gene: TRBV29-1
clone size: once
J gene: TRBJ2-6
CDR3 protein: CSVTGTAGANVLTF
CDR3 DNA: TGCAGCGTAACCGGGACAGCTGGGGCCAACGTCCTGACTTTC

D gene: NA
V gene: TRBV9
clone size: once
J gene: TRBJ1-1
CDR3 protein: CASSGGAGPGAEAFF
CDR3 DNA: TGTGCCAGCAGCGGCGGGGCAGGGCCAGGAGCTGAAGCTTTCTTT

D gene: NA
V gene: TRBV19
clone size: NA
J gene: TRBJ2-1
CDR3 protein: CASSRGAWNEQFF
CDR3 DNA: TGTGCCAGTAGTCGGGGCGCTTGGAATGAGCAGTTCTTC

D gene: TRBD1
V gene: TRBV5-1
clone size: NA
J gene: TRBJ1-1
CDR3 protein: CASSSGTGYTEAFF
CDR3 DNA: TGCGCCAGCAGCTCCGGGACAGGGTACACTGAAGCTTTCTTT

D gene: TRBD1
V gene: TRBV6-1
clone size: NA
J gene: TRBJ2-3
CDR3 protein: CASSEPGQGNTDTQYF
CDR3 DNA: TGTGCCAGCAGTGAGCCGGGACAGGGAAACACAGATACGCAGTATTTT

D gene: NA
V gene: TRBV12-3/TRBV12-4
clone size: once
J gene: TRBJ1-6
CDR3 protein: CASSFENSPLHF
CDR3 DNA: TGTGCCAGCAGTTTCGAGAATTCACCCCTCCACTTT

D gene: NA
V gene: TRBV11-2
clone size: NA
J gene: TRBJ1-2
CDR3 protein: CASTSPSTLGVSDYGYTF
CDR3 DNA: TGTGCCAGCACCTCCCCTAGCACCCTAGGGGTCTCGGACTATGGCTACACCTTC

D gene: TRBD1
V gene: TRBV6-1
clone size: once
J gene: TRBJ1-1
CDR3 protein: CASSEQGGMNTEAFF
CDR3 DNA: TGTGCCAGCAGTGAACAGGGGGGAATGAACACTGAAGCTTTCTTT

D gene: NA
V gene: TRBV6-1
clone size: NA
J gene: TRBJ2-6
CDR3 protein: CASSRDGSGANVLTF
CDR3 DNA: TGTGCCAGCAGCCGGGACGGCTCTGGGGCCAACGTCCTGACTTTC

D gene: TRBD1
V gene: TRBV28
clone size: NA
J gene: TRBJ2-7
CDR3 protein: CASSPRDSPLEQYF
CDR3 DNA: TGTGCCAGCAGTCCCAGGGACAGTCCTCTCGAGCAGTACTTC

D gene: TRBD2
V gene: TRBV3-1/TRBV3-2
clone size: NA
J gene: TRBJ2-5
CDR3 protein: CASSQARTSVQETQYF
CDR3 DNA: TGTGCCAGCAGCCAAGCCCGGACTAGCGTTCAAGAGACCCAGTACTTC

D gene: NA
V gene: TRBV5-5
clone size: NA
J gene: TRBJ2-1
CDR3 protein: CASSLDGDLYNEQFF
CDR3 DNA: TGTGCCAGCAGCTTGGACGGGGACCTCTACAATGAGCAGTTCTTC

D gene: TRBD1
V gene: TRBV3-1/TRBV3-2
clone size: NA
J gene: TRBJ1-1
CDR3 protein: CASSQPGTGTGEAFF
CDR3 DNA: TGTGCCAGCAGCCAACCCGGGACCGGGACAGGTGAAGCTTTCTTT

D gene: NA
V gene: TRBV3-1/TRBV3-2
clone size: NA
J gene: TRBJ1-1
CDR3 protein: CASSYGQTNTEAFF
CDR3 DNA: TGTGCCAGCAGCTACGGACAGACGAACACTGAAGCTTTCTTT

D gene: TRBD1
V gene: TRBV18
clone size: NA
J gene: TRBJ1-1
CDR3 protein: CASSPQGAGNTEAFF
CDR3 DNA: TGTGCCAGCTCACCGCAGGGGGCTGGGAACACTGAAGCTTTCTTT

D gene: TRBD2
V gene: TRBV6-2/TRBV6-3
clone size: NA
J gene: TRBJ2-7
CDR3 protein: CASSSTSRTSYEQYF
CDR3 DNA: TGTGCCAGCAGCTCGACTAGCCGGACATCTTACGAGCAGTACTTC

D gene: NA
V gene: TRBV5-6
clone size: NA
J gene: TRBJ1-6
CDR3 protein: CASNRQKNSPLHF
CDR3 DNA: TGTGCCAGCAATAGGCAGAAGAATTCACCCCTCCACTTT